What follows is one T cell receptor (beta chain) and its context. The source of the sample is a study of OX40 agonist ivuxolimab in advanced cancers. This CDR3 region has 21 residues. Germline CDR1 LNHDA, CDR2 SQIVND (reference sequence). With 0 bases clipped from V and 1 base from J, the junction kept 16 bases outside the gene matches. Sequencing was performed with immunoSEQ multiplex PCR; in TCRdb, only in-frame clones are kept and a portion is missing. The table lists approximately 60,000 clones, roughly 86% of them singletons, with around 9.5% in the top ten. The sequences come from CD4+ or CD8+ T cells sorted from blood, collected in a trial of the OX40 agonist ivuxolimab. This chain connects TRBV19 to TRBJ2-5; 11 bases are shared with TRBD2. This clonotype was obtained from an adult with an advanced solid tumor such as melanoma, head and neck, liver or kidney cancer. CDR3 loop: CASSIELAGVGSRPSQETQYF. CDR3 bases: TGTGCCAGTAGTATAGAACTAGCGGGAGTGGGTTCCCGCCCCTCCCAAGAGACCCAGTACTTC.